What follows are 9 T cell receptor beta chains derived from one specimen sequenced in a study of T cells in Graves' hyperthyroidism and ophthalmopathy. Amplification of TCR beta CDR3 regions used RNA as the template. First-round RT-PCR of the TCR CDR3 relied on the HTBI primer set. TCRdb used MiXCR to reprocess the multiplex PCR reads, holding one entry per CDR3 protein. The top ten hold roughly a fifth of the sample, which has approximately 350,000 distinct CDR3 sequences, roughly 15% seen once. The sample taken for sequencing was blood. The receptors come from a woman aged 55-69 years with Graves' ophthalmopathy.

DNA of the CDR3: TGCGCCAGCAGCGTTAGAGGGGCGCCGAACACTGAAGCTTTCTTT. Its protein is CASSVRGAPNTEAFF. This sequence joins TRBV4-1 and TRBJ1-1; perhaps TRBD1 as D (5 bases). Germline V gives CDR1 MGHRA, CDR2 YSYEKL. There are 15 residues in the CDR3. Trimming took 5 bases from V and 1 from J, leaving 14 bases between them.

J is TRBJ2-1 and V is TRBV2, with TRBD2 identical over 9 bases. This CDR3 is built from 16 residues. Per germline, CDR1 SNHLY and CDR2 FYNNEI. V was pared by 6 bases and J by 5 bases, with 11 bases of the junction left unmatched. CDR3 nucleotide sequence: TGTGCCAGCAGCCCGGGACGGACTAGCGAGAACAATGAGCAGTTCTTC. Protein product: CASSPGRTSENNEQFF.

The chain employs TRBV12-3 or TRBV12-4 and TRBJ1-5, with D tentatively TRBD1 (5 bases). The CDR3 is 14 amino acids. V lost 7 bases and J 9 bases, leaving 19 bases between the germline ends. CDR3 loop: CASKQGTSLGPQHF. For the CDR3, the DNA is TGTGCCAGCAAGCAGGGCACAAGTTTGGGGCCCCAGCATTTT.

This clonotype was found many times. The V gene is TRBV7-8, the J gene TRBJ2-5; D unresolved. Trimming removed 2 bases at V and 4 bases at J, with 11 bases between. CDR3 length: 14 residues. CDR1 is SGHVS and CDR2 is FQNEAQ in the germline V gene. The DNA for the CDR3 is TGTGCCAGCAGCTTAATGTCCTTGGGAGAGACCCAGTACTTC. It encodes CASSLMSLGETQYF.

The chain has TRBV28 and TRBJ2-2; unclear D gene. CDR1 MDHEN and CDR2 SYDVKM come from the germline V gene. Trimming took 3 bases from V and 6 from J, leaving 11 bases between them. CDR3 length: 14 amino acids. In DNA form, the CDR3 reads TGTGCCAGCAGTTTCCCCCGTCCACCCGGGGAGCTGTTTTTT. Amino acids: CASSFPRPPGELFF.

The V gene is TRBV19, the J gene TRBJ1-1; no clear D. The CDR3 runs 13 residues. Trimming removed 7 bases at V and 2 bases at J, with 11 bases between. The germline CDR1 and CDR2 sequences are LNHDA and SQIVND (reference sequence). The DNA of the CDR3 is TGTGCCAGTATTGGCCAGAGAAACACTGAAGCTTTCTTT. It encodes CASIGQRNTEAFF.

This clonotype has a count of ten or more. V and J are TRBV7-9 and TRBJ2-2, with 10 bases aligning to TRBD2. CDR1 and CDR2 (germline): SEHNR, FQNEAQ (reference sequence). The J segment lost 6 bases and the V segment lost 4 bases, leaving 8 bases of the junction unmatched. The CDR3 runs 16 residues. The CDR3 here is CASSWGASGSAGELFF. The DNA of the CDR3 is TGTGCCAGCAGCTGGGGGGCTAGCGGGAGCGCCGGGGAGCTGTTTTTT.

This clonotype came up a few times. The V and J genes are TRBV3-1 and TRBJ2-5, with D possibly being TRBD1 (7 bases). Germline CDR1 and CDR2: LGHDT and YNNKEL (reference sequence). Trimming took 3 bases from V and 0 from J, leaving 11 bases between them. The CDR3 is made up of 15 amino acids. For the CDR3, the DNA is TGTGCCAGCAGCCACCGGGGGACAGACCAAGAGACCCAGTACTTC. Translated, it gives CASSHRGTDQETQYF.

As to this clonotype: Possible read error: a much larger clone is one base away. This chain uses TRBV11-2 with TRBJ2-3; 7 positions match TRBD1. Germline CDR1 reads SGHAT; CDR2 reads FQNNGV. The CDR3 has 14 residues. The CDR3 DNA is TGTGCCAGCAGCTTTCGACAGGGACCAGATGCGCAGTATTTT. Translating gives CASSFRQGPDAQYF.